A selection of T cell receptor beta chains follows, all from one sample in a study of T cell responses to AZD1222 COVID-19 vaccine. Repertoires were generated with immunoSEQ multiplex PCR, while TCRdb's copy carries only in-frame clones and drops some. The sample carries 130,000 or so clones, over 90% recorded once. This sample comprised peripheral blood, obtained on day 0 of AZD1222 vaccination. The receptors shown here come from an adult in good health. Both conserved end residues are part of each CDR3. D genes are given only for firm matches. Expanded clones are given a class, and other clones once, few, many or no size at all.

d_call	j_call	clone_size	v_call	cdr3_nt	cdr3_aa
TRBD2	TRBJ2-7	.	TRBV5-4	TGTGCCAGCAGCCCGGGGGGGGCTACCTCCTACGAGCAGTACTTC	CASSPGGATSYEQYF
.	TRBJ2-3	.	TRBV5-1	TGCGCCAGCAGCCAGGAAGCGGATACGCAGTATTTT	CASSQEADTQYF
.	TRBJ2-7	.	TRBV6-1	TGTGCCAGCAGTGACTCCTACGAGCAGTACTTC	CASSDSYEQYF
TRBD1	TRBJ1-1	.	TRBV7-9	TGTGCCAGCAGCTCCGGTCTCGGACAGGGGAGCACTGAAGCTTTCTTT	CASSSGLGQGSTEAFF
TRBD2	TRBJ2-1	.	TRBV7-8	TGTGCCAGCAGCCGAGGACTAGCGGGGACCGATTCCTACAATGAGCAGTTCTTC	CASSRGLAGTDSYNEQFF
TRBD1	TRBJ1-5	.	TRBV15	TGTGCCACCAGCAGGGGAGGGGGCGCCGAGCCCCAGCATTTT	CATSRGGGAEPQHF
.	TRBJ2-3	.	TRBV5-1	TGCGCCAGCAGCTTGGGCCTAGCGCTTCCAGATACGCAGTATTTT	CASSLGLALPDTQYF
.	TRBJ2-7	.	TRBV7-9	TGTGCCAGCAGCTCAACGGGAAACTCCTACGAGCAGTACTTC	CASSSTGNSYEQYF
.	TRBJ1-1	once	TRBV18	TGTGCCAGCTCACCCTCCCGAACAGGGAACACTGAAGCTTTCTTT	CASSPSRTGNTEAFF
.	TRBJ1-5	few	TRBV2	TGTGCCAGCATAGGCAGGGTAGGTCAGCCCCAGCATTTT	CASIGRVGQPQHF
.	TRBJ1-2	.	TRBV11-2	TGTGCCAGCAGCGAAATAAGAGGGACCTATAACAACTATGGCTACACCTTC	CASSEIRGTYNNYGYTF
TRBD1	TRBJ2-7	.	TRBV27	TGTGCCAGCAGTTTAAATTGGGACAGCCGTACCACCGAGCAGTACTTC	CASSLNWDSRTTEQYF
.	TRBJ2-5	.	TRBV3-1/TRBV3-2	TGTGCCAGCAGCCAAGGAATGGGTCTAGAGACCCAGTACTTC	CASSQGMGLETQYF
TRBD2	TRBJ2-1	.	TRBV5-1	TGCGCCAGCAGCTCAAGCGTAGCGGGAGCTCGCAATGAGCAGTTCTTC	CASSSSVAGARNEQFF
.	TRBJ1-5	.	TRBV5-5	TGTGCCAGCAGCTTTCAGGCCAATCAGCCCCAGCATTTT	CASSFQANQPQHF
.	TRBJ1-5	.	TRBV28	TGTGCCAGCAGTTTAAACTTTTTAATGGGCTTGAATAGCAATCAGCCCCAGCATTTT	CASSLNFLMGLNSNQPQHF
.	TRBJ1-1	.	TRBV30	TGTGCCTGGACAGAAAACATGAACACTGAAGCTTTCTTT	CAWTENMNTEAFF
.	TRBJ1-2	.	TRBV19	TGTGCCAGTAGTATTTCGGGACTTTACTATGGCTACACCTTC	CASSISGLYYGYTF
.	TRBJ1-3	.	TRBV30	TGTGCGTCAGTACTCTCTGGAAACACCATATATTTT	CASVLSGNTIYF
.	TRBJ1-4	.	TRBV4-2	TGTGCCAGCAGCCAAGAGGGACGCGTAAAACTGTTTTTT	CASSQEGRVKLFF
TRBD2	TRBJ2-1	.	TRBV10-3	TGTGCCATCAGCTTGAGCGGGGGGACGGGGATTGGTGAGCAGTTCTTC	CAISLSGGTGIGEQFF
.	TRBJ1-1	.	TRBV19	TGTGCCAGTAGTTTTACAGGGACAAACACTGAAGCTTTCTTT	CASSFTGTNTEAFF
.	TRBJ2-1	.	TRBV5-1	TGCGCCAGCAGCCCGGCCGGGACCAAGAATGAGCAGTTCTTC	CASSPAGTKNEQFF
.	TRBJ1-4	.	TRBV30	TGTGCCTGGGGAAACAGGGAATGGCTGTTTTTT	CAWGNREWLFF
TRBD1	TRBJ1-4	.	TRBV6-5	TGTGCCAGCACCCGGAGACAGGGGATCGAAAAACTGTTTTTT	CASTRRQGIEKLFF
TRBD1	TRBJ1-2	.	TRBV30	TGTGCCTGCCCGGACAGGGCTAACTATGGCTACACCTTC	CACPDRANYGYTF
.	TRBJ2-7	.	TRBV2	TGTGCCAGCAGTGACCGCTTGATGGGCGGGGATGCCTACGAGCAGTACTTC	CASSDRLMGGDAYEQYF
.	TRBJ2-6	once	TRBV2	TGTGCCAGCAGTCGTGGCTCTGGGGCCAACGTCCTGACTTTC	CASSRGSGANVLTF
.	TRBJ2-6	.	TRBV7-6	TGTGCCAGCAGCTTAGAGGGGACAACTGGGGCCAACGTCCTGACTTTC	CASSLEGTTGANVLTF
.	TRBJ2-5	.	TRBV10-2	TGCGCCAGCAGTGACAGGGCTGAGACCCAGTACTTC	CASSDRAETQYF
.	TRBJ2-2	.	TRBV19	TGTGCCAGTAGCTCGTTTCGGGTGAACACCGGGGAGCTGTTTTTT	CASSSFRVNTGELFF
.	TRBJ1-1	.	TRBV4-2	TGTGCCAGCAGCCAAGATGAAATAGGGGGCACTGAAGCTTTCTTT	CASSQDEIGGTEAFF
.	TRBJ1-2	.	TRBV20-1	TGCAGTGCTAGTAGTCAGAATCTTAACTATGGCTACACCTTC	CSASSQNLNYGYTF
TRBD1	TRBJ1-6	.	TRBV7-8	TGTGCCAGCAGCCTCGACAGGGGCGCCTATAATTCACCCCTCCACTTT	CASSLDRGAYNSPLHF
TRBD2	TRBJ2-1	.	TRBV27	TGTGCCAGCAGTTTAACTAGCGGAAACAATGAGCAGTTCTTC	CASSLTSGNNEQFF
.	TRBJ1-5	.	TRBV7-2	TGTGCCAGCAGCTCTCGGGGGGATCAGCCCCAGCATTTT	CASSSRGDQPQHF
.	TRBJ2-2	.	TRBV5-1	TGCGCCAGCCAACAGTCCCCCAGTCAGACCGGGGAGCTGTTTTTT	CASQQSPSQTGELFF
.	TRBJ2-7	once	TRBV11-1	TGTGCCAGCAGCAGACCTCAGGGTTTGGAAATTTACGAGCAGTACTTC	CASSRPQGLEIYEQYF
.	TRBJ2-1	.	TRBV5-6	TGTGCCAGCAGCCCACCTTGGGGGTTAGGTGAGCAGTTCTTC	CASSPPWGLGEQFF
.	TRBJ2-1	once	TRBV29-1	TGCAGCGCCAATCTGTTGACAGAGCAGTTCTTC	CSANLLTEQFF
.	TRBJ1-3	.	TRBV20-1	TGCAGCGTAGCCGGCGGAAACACCATATATTTT	CSVAGGNTIYF
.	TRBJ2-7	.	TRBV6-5	TGTGCCAGCATGGTTGGCGGTCAGGGGGAGCAGTACTTC	CASMVGGQGEQYF
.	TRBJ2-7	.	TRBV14	TGTGCCAGCAGCCCGGACAGCCTAATAGGGGGGGAGCAGTACTTC	CASSPDSLIGGEQYF
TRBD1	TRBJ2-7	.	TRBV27	TGTGCCAGCAGTTCCAATCTCAAGGACAGGAGAAGCTCCTACGAGCAGTACTTC	CASSSNLKDRRSSYEQYF
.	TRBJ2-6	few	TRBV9	TGTGCCAGCAGCGTAGATAGTGGGGCCAACGTCCTGACTTTC	CASSVDSGANVLTF